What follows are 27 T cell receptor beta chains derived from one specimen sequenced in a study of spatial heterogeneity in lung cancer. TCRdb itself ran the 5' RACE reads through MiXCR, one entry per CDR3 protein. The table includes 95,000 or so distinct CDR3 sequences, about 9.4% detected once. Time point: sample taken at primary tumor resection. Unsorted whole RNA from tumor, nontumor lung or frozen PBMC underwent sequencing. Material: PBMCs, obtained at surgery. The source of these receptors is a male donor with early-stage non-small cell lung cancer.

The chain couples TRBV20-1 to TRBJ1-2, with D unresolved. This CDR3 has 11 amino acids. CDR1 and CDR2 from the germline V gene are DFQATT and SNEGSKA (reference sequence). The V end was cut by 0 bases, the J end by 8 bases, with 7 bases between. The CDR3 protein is CSARDGRGYTF. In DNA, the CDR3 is TGCAGTGCTAGAGATGGTCGCGGCTACACCTTC.

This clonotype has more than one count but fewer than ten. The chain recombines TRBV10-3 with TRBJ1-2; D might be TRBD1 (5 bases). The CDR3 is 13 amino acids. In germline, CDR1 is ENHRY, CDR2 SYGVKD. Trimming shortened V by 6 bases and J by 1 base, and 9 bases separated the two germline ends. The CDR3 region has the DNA TGTGCCATCAGCTTAGGGGATAACTATGGCTACACCTTC. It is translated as CAISLGDNYGYTF.

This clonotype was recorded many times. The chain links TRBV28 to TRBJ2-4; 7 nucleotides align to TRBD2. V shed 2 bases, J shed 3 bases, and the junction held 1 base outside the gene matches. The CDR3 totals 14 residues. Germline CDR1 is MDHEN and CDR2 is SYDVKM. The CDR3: CASSLGGDKNIQYF. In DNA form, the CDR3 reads TGTGCCAGCAGTTTAGGGGGGGACAAAAACATTCAGTACTTC.

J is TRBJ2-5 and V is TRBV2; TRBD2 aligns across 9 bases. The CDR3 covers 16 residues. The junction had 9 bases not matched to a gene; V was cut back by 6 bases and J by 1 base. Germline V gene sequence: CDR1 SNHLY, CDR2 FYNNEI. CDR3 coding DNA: TGTGCCAGCAGCGAACGAACGACTAGCGGCCAAGAGACCCAGTACTTC. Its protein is CASSERTTSGQETQYF. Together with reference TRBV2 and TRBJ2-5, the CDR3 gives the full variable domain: EPEVTQTPSHQVTQMGQEVILRCVPISNHLYFYWYRQILGQKVEFLVSFYNNEISEKSEIFDDQFSVERPDGSNFTLKIRSTKLEDSAMYFCASSERTTSGQETQYFGPGTRLLVL.

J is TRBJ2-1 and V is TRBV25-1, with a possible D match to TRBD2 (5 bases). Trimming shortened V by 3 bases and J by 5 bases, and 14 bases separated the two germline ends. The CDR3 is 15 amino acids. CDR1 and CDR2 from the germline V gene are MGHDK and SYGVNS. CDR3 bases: TGTGCCAGCAGTGATGCTACCCACGGGGACAATGAGCAGTTCTTC. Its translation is CASSDATHGDNEQFF.

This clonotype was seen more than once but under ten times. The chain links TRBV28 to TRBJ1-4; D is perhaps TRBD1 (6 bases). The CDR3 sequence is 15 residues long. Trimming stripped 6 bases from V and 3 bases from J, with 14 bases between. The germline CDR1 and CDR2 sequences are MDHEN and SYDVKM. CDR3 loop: CASSPGGAANEKLFF. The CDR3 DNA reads TGTGCCAGCAGCCCCGGGGGGGCCGCTAATGAAAAACTGTTTTTT.

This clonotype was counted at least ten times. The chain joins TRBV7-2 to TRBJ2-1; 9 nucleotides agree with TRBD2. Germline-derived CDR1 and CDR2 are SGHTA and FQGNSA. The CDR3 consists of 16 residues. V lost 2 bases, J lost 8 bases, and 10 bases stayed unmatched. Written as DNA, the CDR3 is TGTGCCAGCAGCTTAAACGGAGCGGGGGGTCGGGATGAGCAGTTCTTC. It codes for CASSLNGAGGRDEQFF.

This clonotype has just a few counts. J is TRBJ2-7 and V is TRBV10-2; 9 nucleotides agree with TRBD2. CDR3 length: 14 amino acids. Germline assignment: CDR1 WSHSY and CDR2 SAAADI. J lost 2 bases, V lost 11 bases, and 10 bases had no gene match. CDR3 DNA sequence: TGCGCCGCTACAGCTCAGCGGGAGGCCTACGAGCAGTACTTC. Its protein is CAATAQREAYEQYF.

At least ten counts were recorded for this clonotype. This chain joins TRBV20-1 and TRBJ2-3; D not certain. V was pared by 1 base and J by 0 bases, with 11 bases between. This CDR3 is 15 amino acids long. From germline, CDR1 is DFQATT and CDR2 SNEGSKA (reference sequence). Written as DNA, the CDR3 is TGCAGTGCTAGAGCGGGTCAACGTAGCACAGATACGCAGTATTTT. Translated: CSARAGQRSTDTQYF.

DNA for the CDR3: TGTGCCAGCACGGGACGCTCCTACAATGAGCAGTTCTTC. Translation gives CASTGRSYNEQFF. The rearrangement links TRBV6-5 to TRBJ2-1; D is perhaps TRBD1 or TRBD2 (5 bases each). Germline loops: CDR1 MNHEY, CDR2 SVGAGI. V was clipped by 7 bases and J by 0 bases, with 7 bases between them. The length of the CDR3 is 13 residues.

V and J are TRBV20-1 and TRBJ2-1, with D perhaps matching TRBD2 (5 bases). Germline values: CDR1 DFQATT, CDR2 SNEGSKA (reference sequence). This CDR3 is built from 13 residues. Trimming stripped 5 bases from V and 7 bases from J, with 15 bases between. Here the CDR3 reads CSAVHNPGNEQFF. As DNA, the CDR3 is TGCAGTGCTGTACATAACCCGGGGAATGAGCAGTTCTTC.

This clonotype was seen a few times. The CDR3 sequence: CASSEAPRQPQHF. The CDR3 DNA follows: TGTGCCAGCAGTGAAGCGCCGCGGCAGCCCCAGCATTTT. V is TRBV6-1 and J is TRBJ1-5; D unresolved. V lost 0 bases and J lost 7, with 7 bases in between. Germline V gene lookup returns CDR1 MNHNS and CDR2 SASEGT. The CDR3 covers 13 residues.

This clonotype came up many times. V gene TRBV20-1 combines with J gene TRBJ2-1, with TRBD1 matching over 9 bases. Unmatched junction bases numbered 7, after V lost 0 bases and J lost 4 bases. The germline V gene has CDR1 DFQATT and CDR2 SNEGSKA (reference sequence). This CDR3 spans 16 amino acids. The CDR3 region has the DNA TGCAGTGCTAGAGACAAGGACAGGGGCCCATACAATGAGCAGTTCTTC. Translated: CSARDKDRGPYNEQFF.

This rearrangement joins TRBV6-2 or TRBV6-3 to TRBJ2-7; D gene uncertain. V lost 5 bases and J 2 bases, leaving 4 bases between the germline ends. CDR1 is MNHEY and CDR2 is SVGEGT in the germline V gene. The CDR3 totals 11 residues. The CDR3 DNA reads TGTGCCAGCAGTCACACCTACGAGCAGTACTTC. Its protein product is CASSHTYEQYF.

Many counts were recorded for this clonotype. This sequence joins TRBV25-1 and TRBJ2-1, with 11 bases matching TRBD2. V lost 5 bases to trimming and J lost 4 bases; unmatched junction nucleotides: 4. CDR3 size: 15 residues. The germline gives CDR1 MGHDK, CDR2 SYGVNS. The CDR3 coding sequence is TGTGCCAGCAGTAAGACTAGCGGGGCGTACAATGAGCAGTTCTTC. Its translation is CASSKTSGAYNEQFF.

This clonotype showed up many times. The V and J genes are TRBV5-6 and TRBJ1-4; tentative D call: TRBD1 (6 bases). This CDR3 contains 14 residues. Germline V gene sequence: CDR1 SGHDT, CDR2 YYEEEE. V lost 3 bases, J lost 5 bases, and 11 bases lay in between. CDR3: CASSWGPRNEKLFF. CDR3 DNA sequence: TGTGCCAGCAGCTGGGGGCCCCGAAATGAAAAACTGTTTTTT.

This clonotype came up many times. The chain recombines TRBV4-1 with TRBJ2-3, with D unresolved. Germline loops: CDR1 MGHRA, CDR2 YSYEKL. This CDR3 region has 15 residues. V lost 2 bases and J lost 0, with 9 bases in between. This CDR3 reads CASSQPTYSTDTQYF. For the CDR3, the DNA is TGCGCCAGCAGCCAACCTACCTATAGCACAGATACGCAGTATTTT.

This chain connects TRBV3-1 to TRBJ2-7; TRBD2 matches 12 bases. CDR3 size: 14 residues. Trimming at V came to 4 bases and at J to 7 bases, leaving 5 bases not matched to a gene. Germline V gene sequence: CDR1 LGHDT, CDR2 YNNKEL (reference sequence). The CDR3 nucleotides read TGTGCCAGCAGCCTAGGACTAGCGGGGAGAGAGCAGTACTTC. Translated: CASSLGLAGREQYF.

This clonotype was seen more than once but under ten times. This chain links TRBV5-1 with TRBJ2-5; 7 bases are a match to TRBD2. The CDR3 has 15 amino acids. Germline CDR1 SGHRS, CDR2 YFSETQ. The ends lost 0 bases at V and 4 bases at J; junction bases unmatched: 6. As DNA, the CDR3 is TGCGCCAGCAGCTTGGGGCTAGCGGATGGAGAGACCCAGTACTTC. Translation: CASSLGLADGETQYF.

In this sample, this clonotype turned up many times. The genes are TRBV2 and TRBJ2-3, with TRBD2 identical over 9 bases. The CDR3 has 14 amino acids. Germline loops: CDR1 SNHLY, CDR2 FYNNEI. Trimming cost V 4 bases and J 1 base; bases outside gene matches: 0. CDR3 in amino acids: CASSGTSGTDTQYF. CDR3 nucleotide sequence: TGTGCCAGCAGTGGGACTAGCGGCACAGATACGCAGTATTTT.

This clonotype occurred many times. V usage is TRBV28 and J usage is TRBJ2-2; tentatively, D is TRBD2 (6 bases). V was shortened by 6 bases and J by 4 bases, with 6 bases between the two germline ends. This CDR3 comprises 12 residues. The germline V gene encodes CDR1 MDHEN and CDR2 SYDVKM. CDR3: CASREGTGELFF. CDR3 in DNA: TGTGCCAGCAGGGAGGGCACCGGGGAGCTGTTTTTT. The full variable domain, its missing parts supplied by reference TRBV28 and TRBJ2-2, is DVKVTQSSRYLVKRTGEKVFLECVQDMDHENMFWYRQDPGLGLRLIYFSYDVKMKEKGDIPEGYSVSREKKERFSLILESASTNQTSMYLCASREGTGELFFGEGSRLTVL.

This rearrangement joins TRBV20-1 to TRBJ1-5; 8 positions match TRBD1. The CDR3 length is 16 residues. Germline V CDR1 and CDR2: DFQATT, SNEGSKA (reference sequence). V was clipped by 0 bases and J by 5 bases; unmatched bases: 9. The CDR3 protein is CSARDKRTGMDQPQHF. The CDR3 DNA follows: TGCAGTGCTAGAGACAAGCGGACAGGGATGGATCAGCCCCAGCATTTT.

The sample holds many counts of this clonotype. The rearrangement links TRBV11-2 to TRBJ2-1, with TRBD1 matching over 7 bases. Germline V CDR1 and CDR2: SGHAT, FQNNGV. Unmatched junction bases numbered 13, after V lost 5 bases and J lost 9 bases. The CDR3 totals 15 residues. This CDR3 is CASSGKGGAFTEQFF. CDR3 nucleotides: TGTGCCAGCAGCGGGAAAGGGGGCGCTTTTACTGAGCAGTTCTTC.

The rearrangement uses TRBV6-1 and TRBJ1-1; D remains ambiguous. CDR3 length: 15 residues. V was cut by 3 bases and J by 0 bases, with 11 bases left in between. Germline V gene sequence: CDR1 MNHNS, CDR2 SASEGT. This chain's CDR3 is CASSDQRELNTEAFF. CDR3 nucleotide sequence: TGTGCCAGCAGTGATCAGCGGGAACTGAACACTGAAGCTTTCTTT.

As DNA, the CDR3 is TGCAGTGCCCCAACCCCCGTACACCTTAGCAATCAGCCCCAGCATTTT. Encoded protein: CSAPTPVHLSNQPQHF. The chain couples TRBV20-1 to TRBJ1-5; the D is unclear. This CDR3 is built from 16 residues. The V gene's germline CDR1 is DFQATT and CDR2 SNEGSKA (reference sequence). The V end lost 6 bases, the J end lost 0 bases, and 18 bases lay between the germline ends.

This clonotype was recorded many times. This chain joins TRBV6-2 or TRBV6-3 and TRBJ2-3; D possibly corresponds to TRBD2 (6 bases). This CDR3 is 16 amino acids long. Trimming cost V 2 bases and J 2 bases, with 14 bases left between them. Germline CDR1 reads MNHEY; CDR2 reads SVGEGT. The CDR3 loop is CASSYPRGINTDTQYF. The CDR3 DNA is TGTGCCAGCAGTTACCCCCGGGGGATAAACACAGATACGCAGTATTTT.

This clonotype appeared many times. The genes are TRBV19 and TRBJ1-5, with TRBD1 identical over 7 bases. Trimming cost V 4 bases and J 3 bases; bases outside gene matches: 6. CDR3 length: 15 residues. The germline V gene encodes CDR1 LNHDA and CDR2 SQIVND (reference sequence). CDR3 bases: TGTGCCAGTAGTAAGAACAGGGGCAACAATCAGCCCCAGCATTTT. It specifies CASSKNRGNNQPQHF.